A selection of T cell receptor beta chains follows, all from one sample in a study of cytomegalovirus exposure and HLA in healthy donors. This table comes from immunoSEQ multiplex PCR, and its TCRdb copy is limited to in-frame clones, with some not included. In the table there are 95,000 to 150,000 clones, 80% to 85% of which are singletons. The sample comprised PBMCs. Receptors originate from a young man in good health and CMV-seronegative. Both conserved end residues are part of each CDR3. D genes are given only for firm matches. Size values are once, few and many counts, or a class for expanded clones, and some rows have none.

J | V | size | D | DNA | CDR3
TRBJ1-1 | TRBV5-8 | - | - | TGTGCCAGCAGCTTGTGGACAGCAGTATTGAACACTGAAGCTTTCTTT | CASSLWTAVLNTEAFF
TRBJ1-1 | TRBV5-1 | - | - | TGCGCCAGCAGCCCCGGGAACACTGAAGCTTTCTTT | CASSPGNTEAFF
TRBJ2-7 | TRBV10-3 | few | - | TGTGCCATCAGTGAGTCGGACAGATACTACGAGCAGTACTTC | CAISESDRYYEQYF
TRBJ2-3 | TRBV5-1 | - | TRBD2 | TGCGCCAGCAGCTCGGGACTACAGAGCACAGATACGCAGTATTTT | CASSSGLQSTDTQYF
TRBJ1-1 | TRBV28 | - | - | TGTGCCAGCAGGGTGGTAGGACAGCTGAACACTGAAGCTTTCTTT | CASRVVGQLNTEAFF
TRBJ2-1 | TRBV13 | few | TRBD1 | TGTGCCAGCAGCTTACTCTCTGCCGGGACAGGCTACAATGAGCAGTTCTTC | CASSLLSAGTGYNEQFF
TRBJ1-3 | TRBV2 | - | - | TGTGCCAGCAGTGACGCGGGCGTCTCTGGAAACACCATATATTTT | CASSDAGVSGNTIYF
TRBJ2-5 | TRBV5-1 | once | - | TGCGCCAGCACCCGGCAAGAGACCCAGTACTTC | CASTRQETQYF
TRBJ2-5 | TRBV11-2 | - | - | TGTGCCAGCAGCTTAGCAACACAAGAGACCCAGTACTTC | CASSLATQETQYF
TRBJ2-3 | TRBV9 | - | TRBD2 | TGTGCCAGCAGCGTCGGACTAGCGGGGGGGCTTGTCACAGATACGCAGTATTTT | CASSVGLAGGLVTDTQYF
TRBJ2-7 | TRBV2 | - | TRBD1 | TGTGCCAGCAGCCGGACAGGGGGGGCCTACGAGCAGTACTTC | CASSRTGGAYEQYF
TRBJ2-3 | TRBV30 | - | TRBD1 | TGTGCCTGGAGTGTCCGGGACAGTCGCACAGATACGCAGTATTTT | CAWSVRDSRTDTQYF
TRBJ1-5 | TRBV6-5 | - | - | TGTGCCAGCAGTTCGGGTTCGGGGGGCAATCAGCCCCAGCATTTT | CASSSGSGGNQPQHF
TRBJ1-1 | TRBV27 | - | TRBD1 | TGTGCCAGCAGTTTTCAGGGACAGGGGACTGAAGCTTTCTTT | CASSFQGQGTEAFF
TRBJ2-1 | TRBV5-1 | - | TRBD1 | TGCGCCAGCATGCCGCCGGGACAGCCTGCCGCGGAGCAGTTCTTC | CASMPPGQPAAEQFF
TRBJ1-2 | TRBV10-2 | - | - | TGCGCCAGCAGAAACTTACAGGACCGAGTTAACTATGGCTACACCTTC | CASRNLQDRVNYGYTF
TRBJ2-5 | TRBV9 | - | - | TGTGCCAGCAGCGTAGCGACAGGGGAGGGAGAGACCCAGTACTTC | CASSVATGEGETQYF
TRBJ2-7 | TRBV4-3 | - | - | TGCGCCAGCAGCCAAGAACTAGCCGAGTCCTACGAGCAGTACTTC | CASSQELAESYEQYF
TRBJ1-2 | TRBV19 | - | - | TGTGCCAGTAGTATGCAGACATTTTCCTATGGCTACACCTTC | CASSMQTFSYGYTF
TRBJ1-1 | TRBV5-4 | - | - | TGTGCCAGCAGCCCCCAGGGAGGGCGTGGCACTGAAGCTTTCTTT | CASSPQGGRGTEAFF
TRBJ1-6 | TRBV7-6 | - | TRBD1 | TGTGCCAGCAGCCCAGGGGGCCCCTATAATTCACCCCTCCACTTT | CASSPGGPYNSPLHF
TRBJ1-2 | TRBV4-1 | - | - | TGCGCCAGCAGCCAAGACTCGGGGAACTATGGCTACACCTTC | CASSQDSGNYGYTF
TRBJ2-7 | TRBV19 | - | - | TGTGCCAGTAGTATAGATCCGGGAGACGAGCAGTACTTC | CASSIDPGDEQYF
TRBJ2-7 | TRBV15 | - | TRBD1 | TGTGCCACCAGCAGCATACAGGGGATGGAGCAGTACTTC | CATSSIQGMEQYF
TRBJ2-3 | TRBV7-6 | - | - | TGTGCCAGCAGCTTATCCACGGGGGGCACAGATACGCAGTATTTT | CASSLSTGGTDTQYF
TRBJ2-3 | TRBV7-2 | - | TRBD2 | TGTGCCAGCAGCTTAAGCGGGACTTCAGATACGCAGTATTTT | CASSLSGTSDTQYF
TRBJ2-7 | TRBV6-5 | few | TRBD2 | TGTGCCAGCAGTTTAGCGGGGACTTCCTACGAGCAGTACTTC | CASSLAGTSYEQYF
TRBJ2-2 | TRBV9 | once | - | TGTGCCAGCAGCGTACAGGGGCCCGGGGAGCTGTTTTTT | CASSVQGPGELFF
TRBJ1-1 | TRBV11-2 | - | TRBD1 | TGTGCCAGCAGCTTAGGGGGACAGGGGTCGGCTTTCTTT | CASSLGGQGSAFF
TRBJ2-2 | TRBV5-4 | - | TRBD1 | TGTGCCAGCAGCCCACAGGGGGCCGGCGGGGAGCTGTTTTTT | CASSPQGAGGELFF
TRBJ2-1 | TRBV7-7 | - | TRBD2 | TGTGCCAGCAGCCGAAGCGGGGGGGCAAATGAGCAGTTCTTC | CASSRSGGANEQFF
TRBJ1-6 | TRBV10-3 | - | - | TGTGCCATCAGTGAGCTGGGGGGGAATAATTCACCCCTCCACTTT | CAISELGGNNSPLHF
TRBJ1-1 | TRBV5-3 | - | - | TGTGCCAGAAGCCCTCGGGACAAGGGCACTGAAGCTTTCTTT | CARSPRDKGTEAFF
TRBJ2-4 | TRBV28 | - | - | TGTGCCAGCAGCCGAGTCGGACAGCCCGCGGTAGCCAAAAACATTCAGTACTTC | CASSRVGQPAVAKNIQYF
TRBJ2-3 | TRBV28 | - | - | TGTGCCAGCAGATCAGGGGAGTTCACAGATACGCAGTATTTT | CASRSGEFTDTQYF
TRBJ2-7 | TRBV6-5 | - | - | TGTGCCAGCAGTTACGACAGCTCCTACGAGCAGTACTTC | CASSYDSSYEQYF
TRBJ2-7 | TRBV7-2 | - | - | TGTGCCAGCAGCTTGGTTGACAGGATCTACGAGCAGTACTTC | CASSLVDRIYEQYF
TRBJ2-5 | TRBV9 | - | - | TGTGCCAGCAGCAAATTAACAGGGTTTCAAGAGACCCAGTACTTC | CASSKLTGFQETQYF
TRBJ1-1 | TRBV6-5 | - | - | TGTGCCAGCAGTTACTCGCCAGGGGTGAACACTGAAGCTTTCTTT | CASSYSPGVNTEAFF
TRBJ1-1 | TRBV28 | - | - | TGTGCCAGCAGTCCCCGGGGGGGTTTGGGGACTGAAGCTTTCTTT | CASSPRGGLGTEAFF
TRBJ1-3 | TRBV7-6 | - | - | TGTGCCAGCAGCGACGGGATAAACTCTGGAAACACCATATATTTT | CASSDGINSGNTIYF
TRBJ1-3 | TRBV9 | - | - | TGTGCCAGCAGCGTAGTTCCGGGGGGCGTTGGAAACACCATATATTTT | CASSVVPGGVGNTIYF
TRBJ1-2 | TRBV10-3 | few | TRBD1 | TGTGCCATCAGTGAGCGGACAGGGCTTGCTAACTATGGCTACACCTTC | CAISERTGLANYGYTF
TRBJ2-5 | TRBV6-5 | once | - | TGTGCTCGCTACCCCCAAGGGGGATTTGACGAGACCCAGTACTTC | CARYPQGGFDETQYF
TRBJ1-2 | TRBV2 | - | TRBD1 | TGTGCCAGCAGCCTCCGGGACAGGGGGGGCTACACCTTC | CASSLRDRGGYTF
TRBJ1-5 | TRBV28 | - | TRBD1 | TGTGCCGGCAGTTTATGGGGACAGGGCAATCAGCCCCAGCATTTT | CAGSLWGQGNQPQHF